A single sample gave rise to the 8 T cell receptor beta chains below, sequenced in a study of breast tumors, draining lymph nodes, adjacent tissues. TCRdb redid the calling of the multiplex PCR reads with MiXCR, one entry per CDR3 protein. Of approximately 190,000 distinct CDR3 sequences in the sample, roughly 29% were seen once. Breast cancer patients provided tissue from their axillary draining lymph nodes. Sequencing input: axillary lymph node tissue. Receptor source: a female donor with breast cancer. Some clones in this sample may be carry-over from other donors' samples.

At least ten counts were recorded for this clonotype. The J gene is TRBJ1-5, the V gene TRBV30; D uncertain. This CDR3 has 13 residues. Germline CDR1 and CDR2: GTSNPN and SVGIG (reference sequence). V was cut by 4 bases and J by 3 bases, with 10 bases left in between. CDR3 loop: CAWNRGSNQPQHF. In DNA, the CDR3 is TGTGCCTGGAATCGGGGATCCAATCAGCCCCAGCATTTT.

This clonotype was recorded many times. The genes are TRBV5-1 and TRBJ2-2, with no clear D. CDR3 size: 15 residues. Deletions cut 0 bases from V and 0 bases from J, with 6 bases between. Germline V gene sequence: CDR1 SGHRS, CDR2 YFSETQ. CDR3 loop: CASSLVYANTGELFF. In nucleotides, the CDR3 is TGCGCCAGCAGCTTGGTTTACGCGAACACCGGGGAGCTGTTTTTT.

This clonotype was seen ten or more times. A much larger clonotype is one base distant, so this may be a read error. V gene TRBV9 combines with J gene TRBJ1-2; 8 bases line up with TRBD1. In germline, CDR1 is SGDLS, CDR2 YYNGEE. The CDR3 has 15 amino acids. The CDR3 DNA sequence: TGTGCCAGCAGCGCCGGGACAGGTGGGACCTATGGCTCCACCTTC. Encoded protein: CASSAGTGGTYGSTF.

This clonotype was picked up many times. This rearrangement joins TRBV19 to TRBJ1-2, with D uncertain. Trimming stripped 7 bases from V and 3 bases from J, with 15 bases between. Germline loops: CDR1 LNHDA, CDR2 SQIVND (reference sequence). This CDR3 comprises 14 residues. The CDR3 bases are TGTGCCAGTACCAAGTCGGGGAACCACTATGGCTACACCTTC. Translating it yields CASTKSGNHYGYTF.

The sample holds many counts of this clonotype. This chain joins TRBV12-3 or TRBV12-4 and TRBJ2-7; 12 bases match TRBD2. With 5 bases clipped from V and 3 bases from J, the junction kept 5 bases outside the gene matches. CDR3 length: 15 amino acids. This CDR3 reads CASSVLAGGIYEQYF. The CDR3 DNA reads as TGTGCCAGCAGTGTACTAGCGGGAGGAATCTACGAGCAGTACTTC.

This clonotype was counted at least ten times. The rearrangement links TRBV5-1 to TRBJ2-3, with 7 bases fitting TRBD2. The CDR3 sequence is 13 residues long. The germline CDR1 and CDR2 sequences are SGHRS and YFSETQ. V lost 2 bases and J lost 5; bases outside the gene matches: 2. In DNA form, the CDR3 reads TGCGCCAGCAGCTTATCGGGAGGAGATACGCAGTATTTT. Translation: CASSLSGGDTQYF.

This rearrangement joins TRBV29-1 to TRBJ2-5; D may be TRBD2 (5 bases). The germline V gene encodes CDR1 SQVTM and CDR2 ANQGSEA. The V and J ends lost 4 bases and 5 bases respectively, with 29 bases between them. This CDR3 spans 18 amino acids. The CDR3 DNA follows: TGCAGCGTTGTTAAGGACTTAGCGTATTACGCAGATACGGAGACCCAGTACTTC. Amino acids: CSVVKDLAYYADTETQYF.

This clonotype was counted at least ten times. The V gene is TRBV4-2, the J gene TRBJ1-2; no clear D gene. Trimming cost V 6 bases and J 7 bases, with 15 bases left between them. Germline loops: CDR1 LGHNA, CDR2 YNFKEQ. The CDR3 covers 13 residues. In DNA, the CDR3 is TGTGCCAGCAGAGAAGGAGGGATCGGTGGCTACACCTTC. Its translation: CASREGGIGGYTF.